A selection of T cell receptor beta chains follows, all from one sample in a study of early T cells in non-severe SARS-CoV-2 infection. Using its own MiXCR run on the 5' RACE reads, TCRdb lists one record per CDR3 protein. The table shows just over 95,000 distinct CDR3 sequences, with roughly 11% occurring only once. The material sequenced was whole blood, taken at baseline. All receptors derive from an adult who was a healthcare worker with PCR-confirmed SARS-CoV-2 infection or an uninfected control (not recorded which). Each CDR3 is given with its conserved first and last residue. Each record gives: D gene, V gene, clone size, J gene, CDR3 protein, CDR3 DNA. The D gene is left open where the match is weak. Some rows have no size entry. The others give once, few or many, or a class for an expanded clone.

D: TRBD1; V: TRBV19; size: many; J: TRBJ1-5; CDR3: CASSDRGRQPQHF; DNA: TGTGCCAGTAGTGACAGGGGGCGTCAGCCCCAGCATTTT
D: TRBD2; V: TRBV11-2; size: many; J: TRBJ2-1; CDR3: CASSLVPSGTYNEQFF; DNA: TGTGCCAGCAGCTTAGTTCCTAGCGGGACCTACAATGAGCAGTTCTTC
D: .; V: TRBV6-6; size: many; J: TRBJ2-7; CDR3: CASSTGTEAYEQYF; DNA: TGTGCCAGCAGCACCGGGACGGAGGCCTACGAGCAGTACTTC
D: .; V: TRBV4-1; size: many; J: TRBJ2-1; CDR3: CASSQVLDSINEQFF; DNA: TGCGCCAGCAGCCAGGTACTGGACAGTATAAATGAGCAGTTCTTC
D: .; V: TRBV7-9; size: many; J: TRBJ2-7; CDR3: CASSLAGSYEQYF; DNA: TGTGCCAGCAGCTTAGCCGGCTCCTACGAGCAGTACTTC
D: TRBD2; V: TRBV9; size: many; J: TRBJ2-2; CDR3: CASSVSSGSTGELFF; DNA: TGTGCCAGCAGCGTATCTAGCGGGAGCACCGGGGAGCTGTTTTTT
D: TRBD1; V: TRBV20-1; size: .; J: TRBJ1-3; CDR3: CSASQGMPGNTIYF; DNA: TGCAGTGCTTCACAGGGGATGCCTGGAAACACCATATATTTT
D: .; V: TRBV5-1; size: many; J: TRBJ2-3; CDR3: CASSLGDGEGDTQYF; DNA: TGCGCCAGCAGCTTAGGGGACGGAGAAGGGGATACGCAGTATTTT
D: .; V: TRBV5-1; size: .; J: TRBJ1-2; CDR3: CASSFGQTYGYTF; DNA: TGCGCCAGCAGCTTTGGGCAGACCTATGGCTACACCTTC
D: .; V: TRBV7-2; size: .; J: TRBJ2-2; CDR3: CASSHGQGDTGELFF; DNA: TGTGCCAGCAGTCACGGGCAGGGTGACACCGGGGAGCTGTTTTTT
D: .; V: TRBV18; size: .; J: TRBJ2-2; CDR3: CASSPQKTNTGELFF; DNA: TGTGCCAGCTCACCACAGAAAACGAACACCGGGGAGCTGTTTTTT
D: TRBD2; V: TRBV29-1; size: .; J: TRBJ2-7; CDR3: CSVATPPGGGEQYF; DNA: TGCAGCGTCGCGACCCCGCCGGGAGGTGGCGAGCAGTACTTC
D: .; V: TRBV2; size: few; J: TRBJ1-2; CDR3: CASSDGVDGYTF; DNA: TGTGCCAGCAGTGATGGGGTGGATGGCTACACCTTC
D: .; V: TRBV2; size: few; J: TRBJ2-1; CDR3: CASSVGGNEQFF; DNA: TGTGCCAGCAGTGTTGGGGGGAATGAGCAGTTCTTC
D: .; V: TRBV9; size: many; J: TRBJ2-3; CDR3: CASSVADTQYF; DNA: TGTGCCAGCAGCGTGGCAGATACGCAGTATTTT
D: TRBD1; V: TRBV10-3; size: .; J: TRBJ1-1; CDR3: CAIRGQGALAEAFF; DNA: TGTGCCATCAGGGGACAGGGGGCTCTGGCTGAAGCTTTCTTT
D: .; V: TRBV9; size: few; J: TRBJ2-1; CDR3: CASSVGGRPYNEQFF; DNA: TGTGCCAGCAGCGTAGGGGGGAGGCCGTACAATGAGCAGTTCTTC
D: TRBD2; V: TRBV11-2; size: .; J: TRBJ2-7; CDR3: CASSPTPDRLAASYEQYF; DNA: TGTGCCAGCAGCCCAACCCCCGATAGACTAGCGGCCTCCTACGAGCAGTACTTC
D: TRBD1; V: TRBV14; size: .; J: TRBJ2-7; CDR3: CASSQDLQGYEQYF; DNA: TGTGCCAGCAGCCAAGATTTACAGGGGTATGAGCAGTACTTC
D: .; V: TRBV5-1; size: few; J: TRBJ2-3; CDR3: CASSLGGLETDTQYF; DNA: TGCGCCAGCAGCTTGGGAGGATTAGAGACAGATACGCAGTATTTT
D: .; V: TRBV19; size: .; J: TRBJ2-1; CDR3: CASSIVFSESSIEQFF; DNA: TGTGCCAGTAGTATAGTGTTCAGTGAAAGTAGCATAGAGCAGTTCTTC
D: .; V: TRBV7-6; size: many; J: TRBJ2-3; CDR3: CASREMEGAAGTQYF; DNA: TGTGCCAGCAGGGAAATGGAGGGGGCCGCGGGTACGCAGTATTTT
D: .; V: TRBV6-5; size: .; J: TRBJ1-2; CDR3: CASSKQTGGYTF; DNA: TGTGCCAGCAGCAAGCAGACAGGCGGCTACACCTTC
D: TRBD2; V: TRBV4-2; size: few; J: TRBJ2-1; CDR3: CASSLGLAGYNEQFF; DNA: TGTGCCAGCAGCCTCGGACTAGCGGGGTACAATGAGCAGTTCTTC
D: .; V: TRBV7-2; size: .; J: TRBJ2-1; CDR3: CASSTRLGESNEQFF; DNA: TGTGCCAGCAGCACGAGACTAGGGGAGAGCAATGAGCAGTTCTTC
D: .; V: TRBV10-2; size: .; J: TRBJ1-5; CDR3: CASSEKTGLNQPQHF; DNA: TGCGCCAGCAGTGAGAAGACAGGATTAAATCAGCCCCAGCATTTT
D: .; V: TRBV27; size: many; J: TRBJ2-6; CDR3: CASSPRGRSGANVLTF; DNA: TGTGCCAGCAGCCCTCGGGGGCGAAGCGGGGCCAACGTCCTGACTTTC
D: .; V: TRBV7-9; size: few; J: TRBJ2-5; CDR3: CASSPSGGQETQYF; DNA: TGTGCCAGCAGCCCATCCGGGGGCCAAGAGACCCAGTACTTC
D: .; V: TRBV2; size: few; J: TRBJ2-4; CDR3: CASSPPGIQYF; DNA: TGTGCCAGCAGCCCGCCGGGCATTCAGTACTTC
D: .; V: TRBV20-1; size: .; J: TRBJ2-5; CDR3: CSARSQSGTVETQYF; DNA: TGCAGTGCTAGATCCCAGTCTGGGACCGTAGAGACCCAGTACTTC
D: .; V: TRBV2; size: .; J: TRBJ1-3; CDR3: CASSGSRGNTIYF; DNA: TGTGCCAGCAGCGGCTCCCGAGGAAACACCATATATTTT
D: .; V: TRBV4-3; size: many; J: TRBJ1-2; CDR3: CASSMTPNYGYTF; DNA: TGCGCCAGCAGCATGACGCCTAACTATGGCTACACCTTC
D: .; V: TRBV2; size: few; J: TRBJ2-7; CDR3: CASNWSEGYEQYF; DNA: TGTGCCAGCAATTGGTCCGAGGGCTACGAGCAGTACTTC
D: .; V: TRBV29-1; size: .; J: TRBJ1-5; CDR3: CSVGHAGNQPQHF; DNA: TGCAGCGTTGGTCACGCGGGTAATCAGCCCCAGCATTTT
D: .; V: TRBV7-2; size: .; J: TRBJ2-2; CDR3: CASSPGGLLTGELFF; DNA: TGTGCCAGCAGCCCCGGGGGCCTTCTAACCGGGGAGCTGTTTTTT
D: TRBD2; V: TRBV5-1; size: many; J: TRBJ2-3; CDR3: CASSSGLAGGRDTQYF; DNA: TGCGCCAGCAGCTCGGGACTAGCGGGGGGGCGAGATACGCAGTATTTT
D: TRBD1; V: TRBV12-3/TRBV12-4; size: few; J: TRBJ1-2; CDR3: CASSPRSGQIYGYTF; DNA: TGTGCCAGCAGCCCGAGGTCGGGACAGATCTATGGCTACACCTTC
D: TRBD1; V: TRBV19; size: many; J: TRBJ2-2; CDR3: CASSQKTGVDTGELFF; DNA: TGTGCCAGTAGCCAGAAGACAGGGGTGGACACCGGGGAGCTGTTTTTT
D: TRBD1; V: TRBV11-2; size: many; J: TRBJ2-1; CDR3: CASSLGQGNEQFF; DNA: TGTGCCAGCAGCCTAGGACAGGGGAATGAGCAGTTCTTC
D: TRBD1; V: TRBV20-1; size: .; J: TRBJ1-1; CDR3: CSVSKLRTGMNTEAFF; DNA: TGCAGTGTCTCCAAATTGAGGACAGGGATGAACACTGAAGCTTTCTTT
D: .; V: TRBV6-2/TRBV6-3; size: many; J: TRBJ2-5; CDR3: CASTDTVVETQYF; DNA: TGTGCCAGCACCGACACGGTGGTGGAGACCCAGTACTTC
D: TRBD1; V: TRBV6-5; size: many; J: TRBJ1-6; CDR3: CASSYGAGGSPLHF; DNA: TGTGCCAGCAGTTACGGGGCAGGGGGCTCACCCCTCCACTTT
D: .; V: TRBV5-5; size: many; J: TRBJ1-1; CDR3: CASSLWTGGTEAFF; DNA: TGTGCCAGCAGCTTATGGACGGGCGGGACTGAAGCTTTCTTT
D: .; V: TRBV10-3; size: .; J: TRBJ2-7; CDR3: CAISGPGSYEQYF; DNA: TGTGCCATCAGTGGCCCGGGGTCCTACGAGCAGTACTTC
D: TRBD1; V: TRBV3-1; size: .; J: TRBJ1-2; CDR3: CASSQTGAPRYGYTF; DNA: TGTGCCAGCAGTCAAACAGGGGCTCCTCGCTATGGCTACACCTTC
D: .; V: TRBV6-6; size: many; J: TRBJ2-7; CDR3: CASSYEGGKWYEQYF; DNA: TGTGCCAGCAGTTACGAGGGGGGGAAGTGGTACGAGCAGTACTTC
D: TRBD2; V: TRBV7-3; size: once; J: TRBJ2-3; CDR3: CASSFAGGSDTQYF; DNA: TGTGCCAGCAGCTTCGCGGGAGGTTCCGATACGCAGTATTTT
D: .; V: TRBV5-4; size: .; J: TRBJ2-3; CDR3: CASSFVSSTDTQYF; DNA: TGTGCCAGCAGCTTCGTCTCCAGCACAGATACGCAGTATTTT
D: .; V: TRBV20-1; size: .; J: TRBJ2-5; CDR3: CSARLGETQYF; DNA: TGCAGTGCTAGACTAGGAGAGACCCAGTACTTC
D: TRBD2; V: TRBV12-3/TRBV12-4; size: many; J: TRBJ2-3; CDR3: CASSGLVLTDTQYF; DNA: TGTGCCAGCAGTGGACTAGTGTTAACAGATACGCAGTATTTT
D: .; V: TRBV7-2; size: many; J: TRBJ2-3; CDR3: CASSAGTTSDTQYF; DNA: TGTGCCAGCAGCGCTGGGACAACATCAGATACGCAGTATTTT
D: .; V: TRBV29-1; size: few; J: TRBJ2-5; CDR3: CSVEDWGHRETQYF; DNA: TGCAGCGTTGAAGATTGGGGGCACCGAGAGACCCAGTACTTC
D: .; V: TRBV12-1; size: .; J: TRBJ2-2; CDR3: CATDFSGGPNTGELFF; DNA: TGTGCCACGGATTTCTCAGGGGGCCCGAACACCGGGGAGCTGTTTTTT
D: .; V: TRBV11-3; size: many; J: TRBJ1-3; CDR3: CASSNERNTIYF; DNA: TGTGCCAGCAGCAACGAGCGAAACACCATATATTTT
D: TRBD1; V: TRBV6-2/TRBV6-3; size: few; J: TRBJ1-1; CDR3: CASRETGDREAFF; DNA: TGTGCCAGCAGAGAAACGGGGGACAGGGAAGCTTTCTTT
D: TRBD2; V: TRBV6-5; size: many; J: TRBJ2-1; CDR3: CASSSLAGVYNEQFF; DNA: TGTGCCAGCAGTTCCCTAGCGGGAGTTTACAATGAGCAGTTCTTC
D: .; V: TRBV25-1; size: .; J: TRBJ2-1; CDR3: CASSEFRGSVPYNEQFF; DNA: TGTGCCAGCAGTGAATTTCGGGGGAGCGTGCCCTACAATGAGCAGTTCTTC
D: .; V: TRBV14; size: .; J: TRBJ2-7; CDR3: CASSRDTSSSYEQYF; DNA: TGTGCCAGCAGCCGGGACACCTCGAGCTCCTACGAGCAGTACTTC
D: .; V: TRBV10-3; size: many; J: TRBJ2-7; CDR3: CAISESVGDTYEQYF; DNA: TGTGCCATCAGTGAGTCAGTTGGAGATACCTACGAGCAGTACTTC